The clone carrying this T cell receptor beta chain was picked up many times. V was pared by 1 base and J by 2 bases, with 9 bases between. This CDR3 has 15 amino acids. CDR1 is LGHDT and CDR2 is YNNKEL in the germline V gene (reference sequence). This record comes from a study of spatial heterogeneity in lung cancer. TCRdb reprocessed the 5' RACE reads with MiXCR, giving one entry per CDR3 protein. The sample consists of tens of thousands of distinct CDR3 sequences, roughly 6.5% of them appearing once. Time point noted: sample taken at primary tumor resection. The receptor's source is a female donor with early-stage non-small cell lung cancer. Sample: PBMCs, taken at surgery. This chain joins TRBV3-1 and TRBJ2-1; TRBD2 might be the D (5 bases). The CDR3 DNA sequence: TGTGCCAGCAGCCAAGTATCTAGCACCTACAATGAGCAGTTCTTC. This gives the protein CASSQVSSTYNEQFF.